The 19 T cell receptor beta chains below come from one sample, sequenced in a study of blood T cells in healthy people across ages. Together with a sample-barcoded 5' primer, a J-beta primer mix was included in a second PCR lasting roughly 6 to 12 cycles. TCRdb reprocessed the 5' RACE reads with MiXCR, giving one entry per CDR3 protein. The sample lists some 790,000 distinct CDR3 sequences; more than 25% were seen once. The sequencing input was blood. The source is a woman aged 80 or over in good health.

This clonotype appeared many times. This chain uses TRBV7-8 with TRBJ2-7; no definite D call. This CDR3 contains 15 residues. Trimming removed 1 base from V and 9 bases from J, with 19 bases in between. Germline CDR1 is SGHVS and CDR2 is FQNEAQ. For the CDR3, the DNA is TGTGCCAGCAGCTTAGACAGCGCGAGAACGTATGGGCAGTACTTC. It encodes CASSLDSARTYGQYF.

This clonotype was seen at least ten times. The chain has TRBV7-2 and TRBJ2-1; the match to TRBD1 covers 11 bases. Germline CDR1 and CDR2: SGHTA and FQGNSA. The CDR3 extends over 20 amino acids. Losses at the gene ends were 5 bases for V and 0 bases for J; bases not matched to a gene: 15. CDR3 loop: CASSQPGTGGRQSSYNEQFF. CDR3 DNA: TGTGCCAGCAGCCAGCCCGGGACAGGGGGTCGTCAGAGCTCCTACAATGAGCAGTTCTTC.

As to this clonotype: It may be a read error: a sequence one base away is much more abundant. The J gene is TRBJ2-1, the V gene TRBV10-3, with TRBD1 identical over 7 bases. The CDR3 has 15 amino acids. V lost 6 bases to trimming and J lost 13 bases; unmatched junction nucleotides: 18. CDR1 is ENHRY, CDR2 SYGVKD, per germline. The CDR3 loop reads CAISPRQGRKETQFF. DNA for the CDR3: TGTGCCATCAGCCCTAGACAGGGAAGGAAAGAGACCCAGTTCTTC.

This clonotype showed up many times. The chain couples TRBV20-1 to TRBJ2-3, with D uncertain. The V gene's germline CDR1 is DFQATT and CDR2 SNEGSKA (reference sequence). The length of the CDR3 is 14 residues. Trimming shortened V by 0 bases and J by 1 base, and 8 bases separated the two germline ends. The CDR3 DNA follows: TGCAGTGCTAGAGATTGGCGTGGCACAGATACGCAGTATTTT. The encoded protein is CSARDWRGTDTQYF.

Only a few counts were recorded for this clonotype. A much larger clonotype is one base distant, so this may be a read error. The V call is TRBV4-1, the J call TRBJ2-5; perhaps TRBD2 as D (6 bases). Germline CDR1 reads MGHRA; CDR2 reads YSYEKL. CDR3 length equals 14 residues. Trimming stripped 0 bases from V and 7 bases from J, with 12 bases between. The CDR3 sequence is CASSQDRRGWTQYF. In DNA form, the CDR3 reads TGCGCCAGCAGCCAAGATCGGCGGGGTTGGACCCAGTACTTC.

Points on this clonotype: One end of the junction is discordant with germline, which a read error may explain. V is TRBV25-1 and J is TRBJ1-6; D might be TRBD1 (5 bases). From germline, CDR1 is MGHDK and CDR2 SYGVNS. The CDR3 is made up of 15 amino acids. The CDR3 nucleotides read TGTGCCAGTAGTGAATCTAAAGGGACGGGTTCACCCCTCCACTTT. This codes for CASSESKGTGSPLHF.

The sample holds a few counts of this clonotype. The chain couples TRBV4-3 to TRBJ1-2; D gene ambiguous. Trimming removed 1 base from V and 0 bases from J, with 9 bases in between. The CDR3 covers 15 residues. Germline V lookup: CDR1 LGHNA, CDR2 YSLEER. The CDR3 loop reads CASSQGSATNYGYTF. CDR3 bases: TGCGCCAGCAGCCAAGGGTCTGCGACTAACTATGGCTACACCTTC.

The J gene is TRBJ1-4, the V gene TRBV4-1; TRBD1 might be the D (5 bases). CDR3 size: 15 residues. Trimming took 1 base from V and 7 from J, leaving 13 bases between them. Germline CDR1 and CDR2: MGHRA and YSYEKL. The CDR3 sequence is CASSQGDGRSEKLFF. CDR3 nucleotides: TGCGCCAGCAGCCAAGGGGACGGGAGGAGTGAAAAACTGTTTTTT.

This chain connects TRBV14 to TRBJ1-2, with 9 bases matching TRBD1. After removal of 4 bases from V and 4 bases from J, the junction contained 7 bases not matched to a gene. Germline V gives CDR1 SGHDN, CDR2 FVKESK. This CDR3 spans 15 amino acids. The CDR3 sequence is CASSPRDRVFYGYTF. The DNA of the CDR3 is TGTGCCAGCAGCCCCCGGGACAGGGTTTTCTATGGCTACACCTTC.

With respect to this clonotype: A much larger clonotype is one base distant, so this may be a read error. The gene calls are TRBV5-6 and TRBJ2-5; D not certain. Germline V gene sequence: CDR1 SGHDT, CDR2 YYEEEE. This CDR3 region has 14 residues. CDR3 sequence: CAGSFPPVSETQYF. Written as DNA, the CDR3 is TGTGCCGGCAGCTTTCCCCCCGTGTCAGAGACCCAGTACTTC.

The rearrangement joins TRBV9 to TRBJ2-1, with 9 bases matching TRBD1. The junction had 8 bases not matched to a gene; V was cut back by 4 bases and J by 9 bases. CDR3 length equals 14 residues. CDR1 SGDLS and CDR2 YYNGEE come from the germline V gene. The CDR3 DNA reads TGTGCCAGCAGCCCCCGGACAGGGGACAGTGAGCAGTTCTTC. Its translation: CASSPRTGDSEQFF.

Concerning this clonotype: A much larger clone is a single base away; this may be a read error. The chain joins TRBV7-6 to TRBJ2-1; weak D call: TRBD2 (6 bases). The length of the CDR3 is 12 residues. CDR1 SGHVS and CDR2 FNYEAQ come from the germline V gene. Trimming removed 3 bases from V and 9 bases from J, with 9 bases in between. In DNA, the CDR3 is TGTGCCAGCAGCTTCGGGAGCCCTGAGCAGTTCTTC. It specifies CASSFGSPEQFF.

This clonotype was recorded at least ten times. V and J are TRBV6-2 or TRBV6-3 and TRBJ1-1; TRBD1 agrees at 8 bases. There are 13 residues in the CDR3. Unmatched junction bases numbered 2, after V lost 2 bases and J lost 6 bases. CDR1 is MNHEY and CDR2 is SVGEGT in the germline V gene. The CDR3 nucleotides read TGTGCCAGCAGTTACCGGGGACAGGCTGAAGCTTTCTTT. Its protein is CASSYRGQAEAFF.

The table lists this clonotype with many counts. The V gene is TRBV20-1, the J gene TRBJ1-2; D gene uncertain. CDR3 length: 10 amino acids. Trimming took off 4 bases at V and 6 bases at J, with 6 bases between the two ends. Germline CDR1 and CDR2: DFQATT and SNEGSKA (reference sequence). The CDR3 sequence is CSAKWHGYTF. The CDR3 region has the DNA TGCAGTGCTAAGTGGCATGGCTACACCTTC.

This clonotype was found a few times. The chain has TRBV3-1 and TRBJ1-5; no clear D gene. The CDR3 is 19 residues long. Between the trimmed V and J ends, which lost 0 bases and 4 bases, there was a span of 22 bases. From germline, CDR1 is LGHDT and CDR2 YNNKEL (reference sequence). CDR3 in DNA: TGTGCCAGCAGCCAAGACCGGTATGGTAAACCCTTAGGGAATCAGCCCCAGCATTTT. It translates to CASSQDRYGKPLGNQPQHF. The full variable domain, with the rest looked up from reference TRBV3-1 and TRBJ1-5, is DTAVSQTPKYLVTQMGNDKSIKCEQNLGHDTMYWYKQDSKKFLKIMFSYNNKELIINETVPNRFSPKSPDKAHLNLHINSLELGDSAVYFCASSQDRYGKPLGNQPQHFGDGTRLSIL.

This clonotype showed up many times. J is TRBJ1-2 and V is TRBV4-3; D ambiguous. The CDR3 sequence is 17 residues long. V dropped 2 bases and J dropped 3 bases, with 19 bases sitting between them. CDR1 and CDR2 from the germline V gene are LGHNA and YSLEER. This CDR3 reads CASSQIPPKQKDYGYTF. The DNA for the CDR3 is TGCGCCAGCAGCCAAATACCCCCCAAGCAGAAGGACTATGGCTACACCTTC.

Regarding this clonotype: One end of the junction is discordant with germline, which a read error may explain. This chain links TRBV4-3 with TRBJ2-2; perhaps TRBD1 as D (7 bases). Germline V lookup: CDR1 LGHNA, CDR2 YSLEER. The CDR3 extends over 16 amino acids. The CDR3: CASSQDYRGLVGEPFF. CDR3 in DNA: TGCGCCAGCAGCCAAGATTACAGGGGACTGGTCGGGGAGCCGTTTTTT.

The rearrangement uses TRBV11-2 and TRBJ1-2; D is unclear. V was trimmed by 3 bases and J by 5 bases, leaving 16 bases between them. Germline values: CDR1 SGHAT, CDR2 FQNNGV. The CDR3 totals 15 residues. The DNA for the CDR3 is TGTGCCAGCAGCTTTGCCGCAGGAGCCTTATATGGCTACACCTTC. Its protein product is CASSFAAGALYGYTF.

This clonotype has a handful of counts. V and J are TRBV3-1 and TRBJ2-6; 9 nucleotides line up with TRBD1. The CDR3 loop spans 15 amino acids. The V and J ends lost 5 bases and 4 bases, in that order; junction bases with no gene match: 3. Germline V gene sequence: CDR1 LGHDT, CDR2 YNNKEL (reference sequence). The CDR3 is CASSFGQGGANVLTF. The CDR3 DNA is TGTGCCAGCAGCTTCGGACAGGGGGGGGCCAACGTCCTGACTTTC.